This T cell receptor beta chain was found in a study of blood T cell repertoires in COVID-19. At the level of the study: COVID-19 samples, acute and convalescent, were from the United States, Italy and Spain.

One Seattle source followed patients from active infection through their disease course. The V gene lost 0 bases and the J gene lost 10 bases, with 18 bases spanning the gap. The CDR3 has 15 amino acids. Germline V lookup: CDR1 ENHRY, CDR2 SYGVKD. Original analysis: Amplifying reference gene primers gave estimates of nucleated cell counts. Repertoires were generated with immunoSEQ multiplex PCR, while TCRdb's copy carries only in-frame clones and drops some. V and J calls and clone size are given by that table; D and trimming were obtained from the DNA. The sample records roughly 330,000 clones, approximately 86% being singletons.

The sample comprised peripheral blood. The chain uses TRBV10-3 and TRBJ1-2; D uncertain. The receptor's source is a man aged 25-45 years with COVID-19, enrolled during active disease. The CDR3 protein is CAISESTTGRGNYTF. The CDR3, as DNA: TGTGCCATCAGTGAGTCGACTACGGGGAGAGGGAACTACACCTTC.